The next 20 T cell receptor beta chains were all read from a single sample in a study of blood T cells in healthy people across ages. Then a second PCR, running roughly 7 to 11 cycles, was carried out with a sample-barcoded 5' primer and a J-beta primer mix. Each CDR3 protein is one row after TCRdb ran MiXCR on the 5' RACE reads. Of 1.2 million to 1.5 million distinct CDR3 sequences in the sample, 42% were seen once. The specimen sequenced was blood. Every receptor here comes from a woman younger than 35 in good health.

A few counts support this clonotype. The chain links TRBV7-9 to TRBJ1-5, with a tentative D call TRBD1 (6 bases). CDR3 length: 15 residues. The V and J ends lost 1 base and 4 bases respectively, with 11 bases between them. Per germline, CDR1 SEHNR and CDR2 FQNEAQ (reference sequence). The CDR3 sequence is CASSLEDRTNQPQHF. CDR3 in DNA: TGTGCCAGCAGCTTAGAGGACAGAACAAATCAGCCCCAGCATTTT.

This clonotype was seen more than once but under ten times. This chain connects TRBV10-3 to TRBJ2-1; unclear D gene. Per germline, CDR1 ENHRY and CDR2 SYGVKD. The CDR3 consists of 17 residues. V shed 0 bases and J shed 0 bases, with 12 bases lying between them. This CDR3 is CAISESVTSSSYNEQFF. In DNA form, the CDR3 reads TGTGCCATCAGTGAGTCAGTGACTTCCAGCTCCTACAATGAGCAGTTCTTC.

This clonotype came up many times. The chain recombines TRBV3-1 with TRBJ1-1; 10 nucleotides match TRBD1. CDR3 size: 17 residues. With V trimmed by 1 base and J by 2 bases, 7 bases remained unmatched. Germline lookup yields CDR1 LGHDT and CDR2 YNNKEL (reference sequence). In DNA, the CDR3 is TGTGCCAGCAGCCAAGGCTCCGGGACAGGGGCTAACACTGAAGCTTTCTTT. Translated: CASSQGSGTGANTEAFF.

This chain connects TRBV30 to TRBJ1-1; TRBD1 agrees at 7 bases. Trimming took 4 bases from V and 10 from J; bases not matched to a gene: 6. Germline lookup yields CDR1 GTSNPN and CDR2 SVGIG (reference sequence). The CDR3 sequence is 11 residues long. The CDR3 protein is CAWTGQEVAFF. CDR3 in DNA: TGTGCCTGGACAGGACAGGAAGTAGCTTTCTTT.

This clonotype was detected only once. In nucleotides, the CDR3 is TGTGCCTTCCGGGAGCAGTTCTTC. It codes for CAFREQFF. The chain joins TRBV15 to TRBJ2-1; no clear D gene. Germline V gene lookup returns CDR1 LNHNV and CDR2 YYDKDF (reference sequence). V dropped 11 bases and J dropped 10 bases, with 6 bases sitting between them. The CDR3 runs to 8 residues.

A few counts support this clonotype. The chain is built from TRBV7-9 and TRBJ1-6, with a possible D match to TRBD1 (6 bases). The CDR3 is made up of 18 amino acids. Deletions cut 0 bases from V and 0 bases from J, with 12 bases between. CDR1 and CDR2 from the germline V gene are SEHNR and FQNEAQ (reference sequence). The CDR3 coding sequence is TGTGCCAGCAGCTTAGCGGGACAACCCAGCTCCTATAATTCACCCCTCCACTTT. Translating it yields CASSLAGQPSSYNSPLHF.

The rearrangement joins TRBV10-3 to TRBJ1-2, with D perhaps matching TRBD1 (5 bases). This CDR3 is built from 15 residues. Germline CDR1 ENHRY, CDR2 SYGVKD. V was cut by 2 bases and J by 0 bases, with 10 bases left in between. CDR3 in amino acids: CAISELQGSNYGYTF. CDR3 DNA: TGTGCCATCAGTGAGCTGCAGGGATCTAACTATGGCTACACCTTC.

V usage is TRBV6-1 and J usage is TRBJ2-6; D remains unclear. The CDR3 covers 15 residues. The V gene's germline CDR1 is MNHNS and CDR2 SASEGT. V lost 2 bases, J lost 4 bases, and 9 bases lay in between. CDR3 nucleotides: TGTGCCAGCAGTGAACAGGATCCCGGGGCCAACGTCCTGACTTTC. Protein product: CASSEQDPGANVLTF.

This clonotype was seen repeatedly, ten times or more. One junction end disagrees with the germline gene, perhaps due to a read error. V gene TRBV20-1 combines with J gene TRBJ2-3; D is possibly TRBD1 (6 bases). The germline gives CDR1 DFQATT, CDR2 SNEGSKA (reference sequence). There are 16 residues in the CDR3. CDR3: CSAREKGVTSTDTQYF. CDR3 DNA sequence: TGCAGTGCTCGAGAGAAGGGGGTAACTAGCACAGATACGCAGTATTTT.

This clonotype showed up just once. CDR3 protein: CASRPDSGNEQFF. The CDR3 bases are TGCGCCAGCAGACCCGACAGTGGCAATGAGCAGTTCTTC. The rearrangement uses TRBV5-1 and TRBJ2-1; perhaps TRBD1 as D (5 bases). Trimming took off 5 bases at V and 6 bases at J, with 12 bases between the two ends. Germline CDR1 SGHRS, CDR2 YFSETQ. The CDR3 is 13 amino acids.

This clonotype appeared a single time. This chain uses TRBV6-1 with TRBJ1-1, with D possibly TRBD1 on 5 matching bases. The V and J ends lost 0 bases and 4 bases respectively, with 12 bases between them. CDR1 is MNHNS and CDR2 is SASEGT in the germline V gene. This CDR3 contains 15 residues. The DNA for the CDR3 is TGTGCCAGCAGTGAAGCAGCGGCTGGGGGCACTGAAGCTTTCTTT. It specifies CASSEAAAGGTEAFF.

The gene calls are TRBV7-9 and TRBJ2-5; 10 bases are a match to TRBD2. J was trimmed by 11 bases and V by 5 bases; bases with no gene match: 17. The CDR3 is 16 residues long. The germline V gene encodes CDR1 SEHNR and CDR2 FQNEAQ (reference sequence). CDR3 DNA sequence: TGTGCCAGCAGCACCGGATCTAGCGGGAGTCTTCATGAGCAGTACTTC. It encodes CASSTGSSGSLHEQYF.

This rearrangement joins TRBV4-1 to TRBJ2-3; 7 bases are a match to TRBD2. The CDR3 sequence is 16 residues long. Germline V gene data show CDR1 as MGHRA and CDR2 as YSYEKL. The junction had 11 bases not matched to a gene; V was cut back by 4 bases and J by 4 bases. The CDR3 DNA is TGCGCCAGCAGCCCAAAGGCAGCGGGGCTCGCAGATACGCAGTATTTT. Protein product: CASSPKAAGLADTQYF.

V gene TRBV20-1 combines with J gene TRBJ2-5; TRBD2 aligns across 9 bases. The CDR3 spans 15 residues. J gave up 3 bases and V 2 bases, and 7 bases lay outside the gene matches. CDR1 and CDR2 (germline): DFQATT, SNEGSKA (reference sequence). CDR3 in DNA: TGCAGTGCTAGAATGGGCCTAGCGGGGAAAGAGACCCAGTACTTC. It translates to CSARMGLAGKETQYF.

The chain employs TRBV2 and TRBJ1-5, with TRBD1 as a possible D gene (6 bases). Trimming took off 7 bases at V and 3 bases at J, with 16 bases between the two ends. This CDR3 comprises 15 residues. Germline V gene data show CDR1 as SNHLY and CDR2 as FYNNEI. CDR3 sequence (DNA): TGTGCCAGCAATAAAGGACAGTACGACAATCAGCCCCAGCATTTT. Translating it yields CASNKGQYDNQPQHF.

The chain is built from TRBV29-1 and TRBJ2-1; TRBD2 matches at 12 bases. The V and J ends lost 3 bases and 6 bases, in that order; junction bases with no gene match: 6. The CDR3 sequence is 15 residues long. Germline CDR1 is SQVTM and CDR2 is ANQGSEA. CDR3 bases: TGCAGCGTTGAGCTAGCGGGGGGGTCTATCAATGAGCAGTTCTTC. Translating it yields CSVELAGGSINEQFF.

The DNA of the CDR3 is TGTGCCACCGACCGACAGGGGCGGAAGAATGGCTACACCTTC. The encoded protein is CATDRQGRKNGYTF. J is TRBJ1-2 and V is TRBV2, with TRBD1 identical over 8 bases. The J segment lost 6 bases and the V segment lost 10 bases, leaving 13 bases of the junction unmatched. The germline gives CDR1 SNHLY, CDR2 FYNNEI. This CDR3 comprises 14 residues.

The table lists this clonotype with a few counts. The V gene is TRBV6-2 or TRBV6-3, the J gene TRBJ1-2; D not resolved. Germline V CDR1 and CDR2: MNHEY, SVGEGT. This CDR3 has 14 amino acids. V was cut by 2 bases and J by 4 bases, with 11 bases left in between. As DNA, the CDR3 is TGTGCCAGCAGTTACGCGGGAGGGATCTATGGCTACACCTTC. It yields the protein CASSYAGGIYGYTF.

The chain carries TRBV6-6 and TRBJ1-1; D not certain. V lost 4 bases and J 4 bases, leaving 16 bases between the germline ends. CDR3 length: 15 residues. CDR1 is MNHNY and CDR2 is SVGAGI in the germline V gene (reference sequence). The CDR3 DNA follows: TGTGCCAGCAGTTCGAGGATGGCCTTCCTCACTGAAGCTTTCTTT. Amino acids: CASSSRMAFLTEAFF.

This sequence joins TRBV3-1 and TRBJ2-1; 7 nucleotides agree with TRBD2. Germline assignment: CDR1 LGHDT and CDR2 YNNKEL (reference sequence). V was clipped by 3 bases and J by 5 bases; unmatched bases: 7. The CDR3 length is 15 residues. The CDR3 nucleotides read TGTGCCAGCAGCCAGGGGCTAGCGGACAACAATGAGCAGTTCTTC. It yields the protein CASSQGLADNNEQFF.